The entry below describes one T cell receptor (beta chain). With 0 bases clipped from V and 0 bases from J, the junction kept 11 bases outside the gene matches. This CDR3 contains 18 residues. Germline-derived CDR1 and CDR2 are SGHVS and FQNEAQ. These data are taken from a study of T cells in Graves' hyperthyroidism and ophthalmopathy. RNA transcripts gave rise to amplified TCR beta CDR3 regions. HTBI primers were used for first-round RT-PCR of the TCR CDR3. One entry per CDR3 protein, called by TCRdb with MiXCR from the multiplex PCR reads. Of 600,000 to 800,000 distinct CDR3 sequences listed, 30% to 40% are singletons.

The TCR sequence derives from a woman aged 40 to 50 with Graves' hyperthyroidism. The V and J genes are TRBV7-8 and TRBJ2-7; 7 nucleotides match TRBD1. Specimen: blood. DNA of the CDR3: TGTGCCAGCAGCTTAGCCCTCTCCGGGACAGCCAACTCCTACGAGCAGTACTTC. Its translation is CASSLALSGTANSYEQYF. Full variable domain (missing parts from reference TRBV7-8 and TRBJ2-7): GAGVSQSPRYKVAKRGQDVALRCDPISGHVSLFWYQQALGQGPEFLTYFQNEAQLDKSGLPSDRFFAERPEGSVSTLKIQRTQQEDSAVYLCASSLALSGTANSYEQYFGPGTRLTVT.